This T cell receptor (beta chain) appears in the sequencing data of a study of T cell responses to AZD1222 COVID-19 vaccine. Assay: immunoSEQ multiplex PCR; the TCRdb copy retains only in-frame clones and omits some. Of more than 90,000 clones listed, 88% were seen once; the top ten hold roughly 3.8%. Trimming stripped 4 bases from V and 1 base from J, with 16 bases between. CDR3 length: 17 residues. Germline V gene sequence: CDR1 MNHEY, CDR2 SMNVEV (reference sequence). This chain joins TRBV27 and TRBJ2-2; the D is unclear. The sample in question was peripheral blood, obtained 28 days after the second AZD1222 dose. This receptor was identified in an adult who received the AZD1222 COVID-19 vaccine. The DNA of the CDR3 is TGTGCCAGCAGTTCCCACCGACGGCCTTGGAACACCGGGGAGCTGTTTTTT. Residues: CASSSHRRPWNTGELFF.